This TCR beta chain stems from a study of control samples from healthy donors and cancer patients. Only in-frame clones appear in the TCRdb table, and some are missing; sequencing was by immunoSEQ multiplex PCR. The repertoire includes 170,000 or so clones, roughly 94% of them detected once, and about 1.5% sits in the top ten. The CDR3 has 13 amino acids. Germline V gene sequence: CDR1 SGHTA, CDR2 FQGNSA. Deletions cut 4 bases from V and 5 bases from J, with 9 bases between. The receptor comes from a woman in her late teens or twenties in good health. The J gene is TRBJ1-5, the V gene TRBV7-2; no clear D gene. The sample consisted of blood. For the CDR3, the DNA is TGTGCCAGCAGCTCCACCGGAGATCAGCCCCAGCATTTT. Its protein is CASSSTGDQPQHF.